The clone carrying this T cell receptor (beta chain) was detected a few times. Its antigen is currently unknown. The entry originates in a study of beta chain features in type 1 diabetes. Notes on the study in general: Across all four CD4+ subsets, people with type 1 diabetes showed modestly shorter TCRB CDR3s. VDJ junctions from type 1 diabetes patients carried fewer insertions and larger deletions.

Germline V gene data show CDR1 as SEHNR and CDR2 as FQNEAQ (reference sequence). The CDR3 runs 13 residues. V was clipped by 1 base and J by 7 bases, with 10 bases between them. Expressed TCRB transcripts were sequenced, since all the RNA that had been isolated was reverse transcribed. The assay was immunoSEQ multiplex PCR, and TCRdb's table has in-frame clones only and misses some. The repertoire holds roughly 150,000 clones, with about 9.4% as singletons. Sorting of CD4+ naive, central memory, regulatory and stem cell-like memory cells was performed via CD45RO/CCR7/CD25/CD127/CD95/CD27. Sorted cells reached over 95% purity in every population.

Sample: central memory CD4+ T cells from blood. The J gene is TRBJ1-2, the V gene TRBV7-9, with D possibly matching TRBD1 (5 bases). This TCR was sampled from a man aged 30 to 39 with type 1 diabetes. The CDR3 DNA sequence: TGTGCCAGCAGCTTAGTCGGGGGAACTGGCTACACCTTC. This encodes CASSLVGGTGYTF.